These T cell receptor beta chains were read from a single sample in a study of human T cells and chemical hapten exposure. From the RACE reads, TCRdb called clonotypes with MiXCR, one entry per CDR3 protein. The data contain about 70,000 distinct CDR3 sequences, around 6.1% of them seen just once; the ten biggest clones take up around 3.4%. The sequenced sample was whole blood. The receptors derive from a female donor in good health. Some clones in this sample may be carry-over from other donors' samples. The CDR3 runs from the conserved cysteine through the conserved F or W. Each record gives: V gene, J gene, D gene, clone size, CDR3 DNA, CDR3 protein. The D gene is left open where the match is weak. Expanded clones are given a class, and other clones once, few, many or no size at all.

v_gene: TRBV28
j_gene: TRBJ2-7
d_gene: TRBD1
abundance: few
CDR3nt: TGTGCCAGCAGTTCCTACAGGGGGCGTTCCGAGCAGTACTTC
CDR3aa: CASSSYRGRSEQYF

v_gene: TRBV11-1
j_gene: TRBJ2-3
d_gene: TRBD1
abundance: many
CDR3nt: TGTGCCAGCAGCTTAGTCCTCTCGGGACAGGGAAGAGATACGCAGTATTTT
CDR3aa: CASSLVLSGQGRDTQYF

v_gene: TRBV27
j_gene: TRBJ2-3
d_gene: .
abundance: .
CDR3nt: TGTGCCAGCAGTTTAACAGGGTTGTTAGATACGCAGTATTTT
CDR3aa: CASSLTGLLDTQYF

v_gene: TRBV11-2
j_gene: TRBJ2-2
d_gene: .
abundance: many
CDR3nt: TGTGCCAGCAGCTTAGATTGGTTGGGCTCCGGGGAGCTGTTTTTT
CDR3aa: CASSLDWLGSGELFF

v_gene: TRBV7-2
j_gene: TRBJ1-5
d_gene: .
abundance: many
CDR3nt: TGTGCCAGCAGCCCCTCCCTGACAGCGAATCAGCCCCAGCATTTT
CDR3aa: CASSPSLTANQPQHF

v_gene: TRBV7-9
j_gene: TRBJ2-3
d_gene: TRBD2
abundance: many
CDR3nt: TGTGCCAGCAGCTTCCTAGCGGGAGGCCTAAGCACAGATACGCAGTATTTT
CDR3aa: CASSFLAGGLSTDTQYF

v_gene: TRBV30
j_gene: TRBJ2-7
d_gene: TRBD1
abundance: many
CDR3nt: TGTGCCTGGAGTGCGGACAGGGTCTACGAGCAGTACTTC
CDR3aa: CAWSADRVYEQYF

v_gene: TRBV10-3
j_gene: TRBJ2-3
d_gene: .
abundance: few
CDR3nt: TGTGCCATCAGTCGAGGGAGCTTTAGCACAGATACGCAGTATTTT
CDR3aa: CAISRGSFSTDTQYF

v_gene: TRBV3-1
j_gene: TRBJ2-1
d_gene: .
abundance: many
CDR3nt: TGTGCCAGCAGCCCCCAAAAAATAGCCAATGAGCAGTTCTTC
CDR3aa: CASSPQKIANEQFF

v_gene: TRBV2
j_gene: TRBJ2-1
d_gene: TRBD2
abundance: few
CDR3nt: TGTGCCAGCAGTGAATTTAGCGGGAGCGGCAATGAGCAGTTCTTC
CDR3aa: CASSEFSGSGNEQFF

v_gene: TRBV28
j_gene: TRBJ1-2
d_gene: .
abundance: many
CDR3nt: TGTGCCAGCAGATTCACCGGGAGCGGAGGGGGCTACACCTTC
CDR3aa: CASRFTGSGGGYTF

v_gene: TRBV14
j_gene: TRBJ2-7
d_gene: TRBD1
abundance: .
CDR3nt: TGTGCCAGCAGCCAAGATGCGGCCAGGGGGTACGAGCAGTACTTC
CDR3aa: CASSQDAARGYEQYF

v_gene: TRBV5-6
j_gene: TRBJ2-6
d_gene: TRBD1
abundance: many
CDR3nt: TGTGCCAGCAGCTGGACAGGGTCCGGGGCCAACGTCCTGACTTTC
CDR3aa: CASSWTGSGANVLTF

v_gene: TRBV2
j_gene: TRBJ1-5
d_gene: .
abundance: .
CDR3nt: TGTGCCAGCAGAGGAGACAGAAATAGCAATCAGCCCCAGCATTTT
CDR3aa: CASRGDRNSNQPQHF

v_gene: TRBV2
j_gene: TRBJ1-5
d_gene: .
abundance: many
CDR3nt: TGTGCCAGCAGTGAACGAGGAGGGCCGAGGGAGGGTTATCAGCCCCAGCATTTT
CDR3aa: CASSERGGPREGYQPQHF

v_gene: TRBV7-2
j_gene: TRBJ1-5
d_gene: TRBD1
abundance: .
CDR3nt: TGTGCCAGCAGCCGGACAGGGGCCAATCAGCCCCAGCATTTT
CDR3aa: CASSRTGANQPQHF

v_gene: TRBV5-6
j_gene: TRBJ2-1
d_gene: TRBD2
abundance: many
CDR3nt: TGTGCCAGCAGCTCCCGGACTAGCGGCGGGATTGAGCAGTTCTTC
CDR3aa: CASSSRTSGGIEQFF

v_gene: TRBV20-1
j_gene: TRBJ2-1
d_gene: .
abundance: few
CDR3nt: TGCAGTGCTACTCGACTAGAGGGCTACAATGAGCAGTTCTTC
CDR3aa: CSATRLEGYNEQFF

v_gene: TRBV12-3/TRBV12-4
j_gene: TRBJ2-7
d_gene: .
abundance: few
CDR3nt: TGTGCCAGCAGTTTAGGAAGGGACGAGCAGTACTTC
CDR3aa: CASSLGRDEQYF

v_gene: TRBV5-1
j_gene: TRBJ2-1
d_gene: .
abundance: many
CDR3nt: TGCGCCAGCAGCCCCGGACTCCTCTGGGATGAGCAGTTCTTC
CDR3aa: CASSPGLLWDEQFF

v_gene: TRBV2
j_gene: TRBJ2-1
d_gene: TRBD2
abundance: many
CDR3nt: TGTGCCAGCAGTGAGGCTAGCGGGAGGAGGAGTGAGCAGTTCTTC
CDR3aa: CASSEASGRRSEQFF

v_gene: TRBV29-1
j_gene: TRBJ2-3
d_gene: .
abundance: few
CDR3nt: TGCAGCGTTGAAGGGGGATTTCAAATACGCACAGATACGCAGTATTTT
CDR3aa: CSVEGGFQIRTDTQYF

v_gene: TRBV6-6
j_gene: TRBJ2-5
d_gene: .
abundance: many
CDR3nt: TGTGCCACCTCCGCCAGAGGGGAGGAGACCCAGTACTTC
CDR3aa: CATSARGEETQYF

v_gene: TRBV12-3/TRBV12-4
j_gene: TRBJ1-1
d_gene: TRBD1
abundance: many
CDR3nt: TGTGCCAGCAGTCCCCCGGGACAGAGAAAGAACACTGAAGCTTTCTTT
CDR3aa: CASSPPGQRKNTEAFF